This passage covers 27 T cell receptor beta chains from one sample sequenced in a study of CD8+ T cells in alopecia areata. Sequencing used cDNA as its template, made by extracting RNA and reverse transcribing it. This table comes from immunoSEQ multiplex PCR, and its TCRdb copy is limited to in-frame clones, with some not included. The data show over 150,000 clones, around 63% seen once. The sample was CD4+ T cells sorted from blood, taken at week 0. The receptors come from a human donor with alopecia areata.

This sequence joins TRBV2 and TRBJ2-5; TRBD1 aligns across 7 bases. CDR3 size: 16 residues. Germline lookup yields CDR1 SNHLY and CDR2 FYNNEI. Trimming at V came to 3 bases and at J to 5 bases, leaving 12 bases not matched to a gene. The CDR3 sequence: CASSEFHSTGMETQYF. The CDR3, as DNA: TGTGCCAGCAGTGAGTTCCATTCGACAGGGATGGAGACCCAGTACTTC.

This clone has only a few counts. The chain joins TRBV23-1 to TRBJ1-2; D call uncertain. TRBV23-1 is known as an ORF, though its function is uncertain. V lost 2 bases, J lost 8 bases, and 18 bases lay in between. The CDR3 is made up of 15 amino acids. CDR3 protein: CASSQVNTPVPGYTF. The DNA for the CDR3 is TGCGCCAGCAGTCAAGTGAACACTCCCGTTCCGGGCTACACCTTC.

The CDR3 loop is CASSLVGSDGYTF. The CDR3 region has the DNA TGTGCCAGCAGCTTGGTAGGGTCAGATGGCTACACCTTC. The J gene is TRBJ1-2, the V gene TRBV5-7; D is unclear. TRBV5-7 is annotated as an ORF whose role is uncertain. The V end was cut by 0 bases, the J end by 6 bases, with 9 bases between. This CDR3 region has 13 residues.

The V call is TRBV7-2, the J call TRBJ1-2, with TRBD1 as a possible D gene (5 bases). The length of the CDR3 is 14 residues. CDR1 and CDR2 from the germline V gene are SGHTA and FQGNSA. The V end lost 2 bases, the J end lost 3 bases, and 10 bases lay between the germline ends. CDR3 loop: CASSLSGTDYGYTF. The CDR3, as DNA: TGTGCCAGCAGCTTATCCGGGACGGACTATGGCTACACCTTC.

This chain links TRBV30 with TRBJ1-6; D may be TRBD1 (5 bases). The CDR3 contains 15 residues. Trimming removed 0 bases from V and 7 bases from J, with 13 bases in between. Germline V gene data show CDR1 as GTSNPN and CDR2 as SVGIG (reference sequence). The CDR3 DNA reads TGTGCCTGGAGTGTTATGGGACGGGGAAATTCACCCCTCCACTTT. Protein: CAWSVMGRGNSPLHF. The full variable domain, with the rest looked up from reference TRBV30 and TRBJ1-6, is SQTIHQWPATLVQPVGSPLSLECTVEGTSNPNLYWYRQAAGRGLQLLFYSVGIGQISSEVPQNLSASRPQDRQFILSSKKLLLSDSGFYLCAWSVMGRGNSPLHFGNGTRLTVT.

The rearrangement links TRBV30 to TRBJ1-1; D unclear. This CDR3 has 13 amino acids. Germline V gene sequence: CDR1 GTSNPN, CDR2 SVGIG (reference sequence). Trimming shortened V by 0 bases and J by 2 bases, and 7 bases separated the two germline ends. CDR3 sequence: CAWSVKPNTEAFF. CDR3 coding DNA: TGTGCCTGGAGTGTAAAGCCAAACACTGAAGCTTTCTTT.

This clone was counted a single time. The chain combines TRBV7-3 with TRBJ2-3; D gene ambiguous. The CDR3 extends over 13 amino acids. The V end was cut by 3 bases, the J end by 1 base, with 5 bases between. Germline values: CDR1 SGHTA, CDR2 FQGTGA. Here the CDR3 DNA reads TGTGCCAGCAGCTTGGACCGCACAGATACGCAGTATTTT. This translates into CASSLDRTDTQYF. Using reference TRBV7-3 and TRBJ2-3 for the parts outside the CDR3, the full variable domain is GAGVSQTPSNKVTEKGKYVELRCDPISGHTALYWYRQSLGQGPEFLIYFQGTGAADDSGLPNDRFFAVRPEGSVSTLKIQRTERGDSAVYLCASSLDRTDTQYFGPGTRLTVL.

The rearrangement uses TRBV4-1 and TRBJ2-1; 7 nucleotides match TRBD2. V was clipped by 5 bases and J by 2 bases; unmatched bases: 9. The CDR3 covers 16 residues. Germline V lookup: CDR1 MGHRA, CDR2 YSYEKL. Here the CDR3 reads CASSSRTRSTYNEQFF. The CDR3 DNA reads TGCGCCAGCAGCTCGAGGACTAGATCGACCTACAATGAGCAGTTCTTC.

A few counts support this clone. V gene TRBV15 combines with J gene TRBJ1-2; D is uncertain. This CDR3 comprises 14 residues. The V gene lost 3 bases and the J gene lost 1 base, with 9 bases spanning the gap. In germline, CDR1 is LNHNV, CDR2 YYDKDF (reference sequence). CDR3 protein: CATSSLGNNYGYTF. CDR3 sequence (DNA): TGTGCCACCAGCAGTTTAGGCAATAACTATGGCTACACCTTC.

The chain uses TRBV30 and TRBJ1-2; TRBD1 agrees at 7 bases. The V segment lost 4 bases and the J segment 4 bases; nucleotides outside the gene matches: 3. Germline values: CDR1 GTSNPN, CDR2 SVGIG (reference sequence). The CDR3 sequence is 12 residues long. DNA of the CDR3: TGTGCCTGGACAGGGGGTGCCTATGGCTACACCTTC. This encodes CAWTGGAYGYTF. The full variable domain, rest sourced from reference TRBV30 and TRBJ1-2, is SQTIHQWPATLVQPVGSPLSLECTVEGTSNPNLYWYRQAAGRGLQLLFYSVGIGQISSEVPQNLSASRPQDRQFILSSKKLLLSDSGFYLCAWTGGAYGYTFGSGTRLTVV.

The chain recombines TRBV9 with TRBJ2-3; 7 bases match TRBD1. CDR1 is SGDLS, CDR2 YYNGEE, per germline. The length of the CDR3 is 14 residues. V dropped 0 bases and J dropped 6; count of bases not matched to a gene: 4. CDR3 sequence (DNA): TGTGCCAGCAGCGTAGCAGGGGGAGCGGATACGCAGTATTTT. It yields the protein CASSVAGGADTQYF.

This clone has a count of ten or more. The chain uses TRBV19 and TRBJ1-2; tentative D call: TRBD1 (5 bases). This CDR3 comprises 13 residues. Trimming removed 7 bases at V and 5 bases at J, with 14 bases between. CDR1 and CDR2 (germline): LNHDA, SQIVND (reference sequence). The CDR3 DNA reads as TGTGCCAGTAAAAGCGACAGCCCTTATGGCTACACCTTC. Its translation: CASKSDSPYGYTF.

Note on this clone: The identical CDR3 is also encoded by other nucleotide sequences in the sample. The chain uses TRBV20-1 and TRBJ1-1; D gene uncertain. Germline CDR1 and CDR2: DFQATT and SNEGSKA (reference sequence). V lost 5 bases and J 1 base, leaving 5 bases between the germline ends. CDR3 length equals 11 residues. CDR3 sequence: CSARKNTEAFF. DNA of the CDR3: TGCAGTGCTCGCAAGAACACTGAAGCTTTCTTT.

This clone was seen ten or more times. The chain employs TRBV7-2 and TRBJ2-7, with unresolved D. The CDR3 is 13 amino acids. The ends were cut back, 3 bases at V and 1 base at J, with 7 bases in the middle. Germline CDR1 reads SGHTA; CDR2 reads FQGNSA. CDR3 bases: TGTGCCAGCAGCTTTGAACAGTCCTACGAGCAGTACTTC. This codes for CASSFEQSYEQYF.

This chain uses TRBV19 with TRBJ2-2; D not resolved. Germline CDR1 is LNHDA and CDR2 is SQIVND (reference sequence). The V end lost 5 bases, the J end lost 0 bases, and 10 bases lay between the germline ends. The CDR3 is 15 residues long. CDR3 nucleotide sequence: TGTGCCAGTAGTGTGGCAGCGACGAACACCGGGGAGCTGTTTTTT. It codes for CASSVAATNTGELFF.

This clone was recorded a few times. V usage is TRBV19 and J usage is TRBJ2-4; possibly TRBD1 for D (6 bases). Germline-derived CDR1 and CDR2 are LNHDA and SQIVND (reference sequence). The CDR3 has 14 amino acids. The V end lost 2 bases, the J end lost 7 bases, and 12 bases lay between the germline ends. The CDR3 protein is CASSIQGPRNIQYF. CDR3 DNA sequence: TGTGCCAGTAGTATACAGGGGCCCCGGAACATTCAGTACTTC.

The V and J genes are TRBV25-1 and TRBJ2-1; 8 nucleotides line up with TRBD1. Trimming removed 4 bases from V and 16 bases from J; junction bases left unmatched: 18. This CDR3 contains 15 residues. Per the germline V gene, CDR1 is MGHDK and CDR2 is SYGVNS. In DNA, the CDR3 is TGTGCCAGCAGTGTACCGGGACAGGCTGTAGGGGGTATATTCTTC. Protein: CASSVPGQAVGGIFF. Full variable domain (outside the CDR3, taken from reference TRBV25-1 and TRBJ2-1): EADIYQTPRYLVIGTGKKITLECSQTMGHDKMYWYQQDPGMELHLIHYSYGVNSTEKGDLSSESTVSRIRTEHFPLTLESARPSHTSQYLCASSVPGQAVGGIFFGPGTRLTVL.

This chain joins TRBV5-1 and TRBJ2-6; no definite D call. The V gene's germline CDR1 is SGHRS and CDR2 YFSETQ. CDR3 size: 15 residues. Trimming left V 0 bases short and J 0 bases short, with 4 bases between. The chain's CDR3 is CASSLENSGANVLTF. The CDR3 region has the DNA TGCGCCAGCAGCTTGGAAAACTCTGGGGCCAACGTCCTGACTTTC.

V is TRBV29-1 and J is TRBJ2-3, with 11 bases lining up with TRBD2. The V segment lost 7 bases and the J segment 0 bases; nucleotides outside the gene matches: 3. Germline values: CDR1 SQVTM, CDR2 ANQGSEA. The CDR3 consists of 14 residues. CDR3 loop: CSATSGSSTDTQYF. The CDR3 DNA reads as TGCAGCGCTACTAGCGGGAGTAGCACAGATACGCAGTATTTT.

The chain couples TRBV5-4 to TRBJ1-1; D not certain. Trimming left V 2 bases short and J 1 base short, with 6 bases between. Looked up from germline, CDR1 is SGHNT and CDR2 is YYREEE (reference sequence). The CDR3 consists of 13 residues. The CDR3 DNA sequence: TGTGCCAGCAGCTTCCAGACGAACACTGAAGCTTTCTTT. Protein sequence: CASSFQTNTEAFF.

The chain employs TRBV30 and TRBJ1-5; possible D gene TRBD1, 5 bases. The ends were cut back, 2 bases at V and 2 bases at J, with 10 bases in the middle. The CDR3 runs 14 residues. Germline loops: CDR1 GTSNPN, CDR2 SVGIG (reference sequence). CDR3 DNA sequence: TGTGCCTGGAGTCAGGGATTGGGCAATCAGCCCCAGCATTTT. This encodes CAWSQGLGNQPQHF.

This clone was seen more than once but under ten times. The chain employs TRBV6-5 and TRBJ2-1; D remains ambiguous. The ends were cut back, 5 bases at V and 5 bases at J, with 4 bases in the middle. Germline CDR1 MNHEY, CDR2 SVGAGI. This CDR3 region has 11 residues. CDR3 sequence (DNA): TGTGCCAGCAGTCGTAACAATGAGCAGTTCTTC. Its translation: CASSRNNEQFF.

This clone was seen just once. The genes are TRBV14 and TRBJ2-3; D not certain. In germline, CDR1 is SGHDN, CDR2 FVKESK. The germline V and J ends were trimmed by 1 base and 0 bases, with 8 bases remaining between them. CDR3 length: 15 residues. In nucleotides, the CDR3 is TGTGCCAGCAGCCAAGTGTCCTCTAGCACAGATACGCAGTATTTT. This codes for CASSQVSSSTDTQYF.

The chain is built from TRBV27 and TRBJ1-4; weak D call: TRBD1 (6 bases). Trimming removed 6 bases at V and 8 bases at J, with 25 bases between. This CDR3 is built from 17 residues. Germline loops: CDR1 MNHEY, CDR2 SMNVEV (reference sequence). The CDR3 bases are TGTGCCAGCAGCCGGGAGCGTGGCAGGGGTGTTGCCGAAAAACTGTTTTTT. This encodes CASSRERGRGVAEKLFF.

This clone has more than one count but fewer than ten. The J gene is TRBJ2-5, the V gene TRBV29-1; 7 bases agree with TRBD1. CDR3 length: 15 residues. CDR1 SQVTM and CDR2 ANQGSEA come from the germline V gene. Losses at the gene ends were 0 bases for V and 5 bases for J; bases not matched to a gene: 9. The CDR3 DNA reads TGCAGCGTTGAAGAGCCGGAACAGGGGCGGGAGACCCAGTACTTC. Its translation: CSVEEPEQGRETQYF.

The chain combines TRBV13 with TRBJ1-5; D unresolved. Per the germline V gene, CDR1 is PRHDT and CDR2 is FYEKMQ (reference sequence). V lost 0 bases to trimming and J lost 4 bases, with 7 bases between them. This CDR3 is built from 14 residues. This chain's CDR3 is CASSLGVGNQPQHF. The CDR3 coding sequence is TGTGCCAGCAGCTTAGGCGTGGGTAATCAGCCCCAGCATTTT.

The J gene is TRBJ2-3, the V gene TRBV9, with no clear D. V lost 3 bases to trimming and J lost 1 base, with 12 bases between them. The CDR3 extends over 15 amino acids. Germline assignment: CDR1 SGDLS and CDR2 YYNGEE. As DNA, the CDR3 is TGTGCCAGCAGCGGAGAGGTGGGTCGCACAGATACGCAGTATTTT. The encoded protein is CASSGEVGRTDTQYF.